The 32 T cell receptor beta chains below all came from one sample that was sequenced in a study of T cell repertoires in ileal Crohn's disease. Only in-frame clones appear in the TCRdb table, and some are missing; sequencing was by immunoSEQ multiplex PCR. The table shows a few thousand clones, with roughly 87% occurring only once. Sequenced input: ileal tissue. The receptor set was obtained from an adult with Crohn's disease.

The rearrangement uses TRBV10-2 and TRBJ2-7; TRBD2 matches 8 bases. The CDR3 sequence is 13 residues long. Germline V lookup: CDR1 WSHSY, CDR2 SAAADI. With V trimmed by 8 bases and J by 2 bases, 5 bases remained unmatched. The CDR3 DNA reads TGCGCCAGCCGAGTGCGGGGGGCCTACGAGCAGTACTTC. It is translated as CASRVRGAYEQYF.

Only a few counts were recorded for this clone. The chain carries TRBV4-3 and TRBJ1-2; the D is unclear. V was clipped by 0 bases and J by 4 bases, with 12 bases between them. The length of the CDR3 is 15 residues. The germline V gene has CDR1 LGHNA and CDR2 YSLEER. DNA for the CDR3: TGCGCCAGCAGCCAAGAGCTGCAGAGCGCCTATGGCTACACCTTC. Protein sequence: CASSQELQSAYGYTF.

V is TRBV15 and J is TRBJ1-1; no clear D gene. Germline assignment: CDR1 LNHNV and CDR2 YYDKDF (reference sequence). V shed 1 base and J shed 4 bases, with 10 bases lying between them. The CDR3 loop spans 14 amino acids. As DNA, the CDR3 is TGTGCCACCAGCAGAGGCCAGGATGGCACTGAAGCTTTCTTT. Translated: CATSRGQDGTEAFF.

The chain employs TRBV28 and TRBJ2-1; D is uncertain. The V end lost 7 bases, the J end lost 10 bases, and 20 bases lay between the germline ends. This CDR3 is built from 14 residues. CDR1 is MDHEN and CDR2 is SYDVKM in the germline V gene. CDR3 sequence: CASTLRHLSEEQFF. The CDR3 coding sequence is TGTGCCAGCACGCTGAGACACCTCTCAGAAGAGCAGTTCTTC.

The chain has TRBV10-3 and TRBJ2-1, with D tentatively TRBD1 (5 bases). Between the trimmed V and J ends, which lost 3 bases and 7 bases, there was a span of 16 bases. Germline V CDR1 and CDR2: ENHRY, SYGVKD. The CDR3 length is 15 residues. This chain's CDR3 is CAISDVDSGLNEQFF. The CDR3 DNA reads as TGTGCCATCAGTGACGTCGACAGTGGCCTAAATGAGCAGTTCTTC.

This clone was observed a single time. J is TRBJ2-1 and V is TRBV7-2; 10 bases are shared with TRBD2. The CDR3 has 16 residues. J gave up 6 bases and V 4 bases, and 9 bases lay outside the gene matches. Germline V gene lookup returns CDR1 SGHTA and CDR2 FQGNSA. CDR3 in amino acids: CASSSDSGGPPNEQFF. The DNA for the CDR3 is TGTGCCAGCAGCTCCGATAGCGGGGGGCCTCCCAATGAGCAGTTCTTC.

This clone was seen only once. The chain uses TRBV19 and TRBJ1-2; 7 bases map to TRBD1. There are 14 residues in the CDR3. CDR1 is LNHDA and CDR2 is SQIVND in the germline V gene (reference sequence). V was pared by 0 bases and J by 6 bases, with 4 bases of the junction left unmatched. The CDR3 nucleotides read TGTGCCAGTAGTATAGATCGGGACAGACATGGCTACACCTTC. It encodes CASSIDRDRHGYTF.

This clone was seen a handful of times. V is TRBV12-2 and J is TRBJ1-5; the DNA was not used to check the table's D call, TRBD1. TRBV12-2 is assigned pseudogene status. This CDR3 has 19 residues. The DNA for the CDR3 is TGTGCAAGTCGCTTAGGATCAGGGCGATGGGTATGTAGCAATCAGCCCCAGCATTTT. Its protein is CASRLGSGRWVCSNQPQHF.

J is TRBJ2-7 and V is TRBV5-6; 8 nucleotides align to TRBD1. This CDR3 region has 16 residues. With 2 bases clipped from V and 7 bases from J, the junction kept 14 bases outside the gene matches. Germline V gene lookup returns CDR1 SGHDT and CDR2 YYEEEE. Here the CDR3 DNA reads TGTGCCAGCAGCTTTCGGACTCGGACAGGGATGAGAGAGCAGTACTTC. It encodes CASSFRTRTGMREQYF.

This chain links TRBV7-3 with TRBJ1-1; no clear D. V gave up 5 bases and J gave up 0 bases, with 13 bases separating them. Germline CDR1 is SGHTA and CDR2 is FQGTGA. CDR3 length: 15 amino acids. This CDR3 is CASSPPRVLNTEAFF. DNA of the CDR3: TGTGCCAGCAGCCCCCCCCGGGTCTTGAACACTGAAGCTTTCTTT.

This clone showed up just a few times. This rearrangement joins TRBV6-4 to TRBJ2-3, with a possible D match to TRBD2 (5 bases). Trimming shortened V by 11 bases and J by 2 bases, and 29 bases separated the two germline ends. This CDR3 has 18 residues. Per germline, CDR1 MRHNA and CDR2 SNTAGT. This CDR3 is CAGGPRSRPRGSTDTQYF. In nucleotides, the CDR3 is TGTGCCGGCGGCCCCCGTAGTCGTCCCCGGGGATCCACAGATACGCAGTATTTT.

This clone was picked up a small number of times. The gene calls are TRBV5-6 and TRBJ1-4, with 7 bases identical to TRBD1. The germline CDR1 and CDR2 sequences are SGHDT and YYEEEE. The CDR3 loop spans 16 amino acids. J gave up 1 base and V 2 bases, and 5 bases lay outside the gene matches. CDR3 bases: TGTGCCAGCAGCTTTAGGACAGGTTTAACTAATGAAAAACTGTTTTTT. Translating it yields CASSFRTGLTNEKLFF. The whole variable domain, remainder taken from reference TRBV5-6 and TRBJ1-4, is DAGVTQSPTHLIKTRGQQVTLRCSPKSGHDTVSWYQQALGQGPQFIFQYYEEEERQRGNFPDRFSGHQFPNYSSELNVNALLLGDSALYLCASSFRTGLTNEKLFFGSGTQLSVL.

The rearrangement links TRBV28 to TRBJ2-7, with 8 bases lining up with TRBD2. The CDR3 is made up of 16 amino acids. Per the germline V gene, CDR1 is MDHEN and CDR2 is SYDVKM. The V gene end was trimmed by 3 bases and the J gene end by 5 bases; junction bases not matched to a gene: 12. The CDR3 sequence: CASSFLLAGRMDEQYF. The CDR3 DNA sequence: TGTGCCAGCAGTTTTCTCCTAGCGGGCCGGATGGACGAGCAGTACTTC.

This rearrangement joins TRBV19 to TRBJ2-3; D is ambiguous. Germline loops: CDR1 LNHDA, CDR2 SQIVND (reference sequence). The CDR3 consists of 16 residues. V lost 3 bases and J lost 4, with 17 bases in between. Written as DNA, the CDR3 is TGTGCCAGTAGTATTGGCCAAACCACACATTCAGATACGCAGTATTTT. As protein: CASSIGQTTHSDTQYF.

The chain employs TRBV6-4 and TRBJ2-3; TRBD1 aligns across 7 bases. Germline CDR1 reads MRHNA; CDR2 reads SNTAGT. The CDR3 consists of 14 residues. With 3 bases clipped from V and 3 bases from J, the junction kept 3 bases outside the gene matches. DNA of the CDR3: TGTGCCAGCAGTGAAGGGGGCGCGACAGATACGCAGTATTTT. Encoded protein: CASSEGGATDTQYF.

V and J are TRBV15 and TRBJ2-6; D is undetermined. V was shortened by 6 bases and J by 2 bases, with 8 bases between the two germline ends. This CDR3 has 14 residues. Germline V gives CDR1 LNHNV, CDR2 YYDKDF (reference sequence). Here the CDR3 reads CATSNRAGANVLTF. In DNA form, the CDR3 reads TGTGCCACCAGTAACCGCGCTGGGGCCAACGTCCTGACTTTC. The entire variable domain, with the rest obtained from reference TRBV15 and TRBJ2-6, is as follows: DAMVIQNPRYQVTQFGKPVTLSCSQTLNHNVMYWYQQKSSQAPKLLFHYYDKDFNNEADTPDNFQSRRPNTSFCFLDIRSPGLGDTAMYLCATSNRAGANVLTFGAGSRLTVL.

This clone appeared once. The chain uses TRBV6-6 and TRBJ1-6; no reliable D call. Trimming cost V 3 bases and J 14 bases, with 11 bases left between them. This CDR3 spans 12 amino acids. CDR1 and CDR2 (germline): MNHNY, SVGAGI (reference sequence). The CDR3 DNA is TGTGCCAGCAGTTATGAGTCCCTAACCCTCCACTTT. Its translation: CASSYESLTLHF.

The chain is built from TRBV29-1 and TRBJ1-2; 7 bases map to TRBD1. V shed 4 bases and J 5 bases; nucleotides not matched to a gene: 13. The germline V gene encodes CDR1 SQVTM and CDR2 ANQGSEA. This CDR3 region has 15 residues. The CDR3 bases are TGCAGCGTTGGAGGGGGCGGCACCGGTACTTATGGCTACACCTTC. It encodes CSVGGGGTGTYGYTF.

The chain is built from TRBV7-2 and TRBJ2-1, with TRBD2 matching 10 bases. Germline V CDR1 and CDR2: SGHTA, FQGNSA. The CDR3 contains 15 residues. Trimming at V came to 2 bases and at J to 9 bases, leaving 7 bases not matched to a gene. CDR3 sequence reads: CASSLKASGRGEQFF. DNA of the CDR3: TGTGCCAGCAGCTTAAAGGCTAGCGGGAGAGGTGAGCAGTTCTTC.

This chain links TRBV4-1 with TRBJ2-7, with D possibly matching TRBD1 (5 bases). V lost 3 bases to trimming and J lost 3 bases, with 9 bases between them. CDR1 MGHRA and CDR2 YSYEKL come from the germline V gene. The length of the CDR3 is 13 residues. The CDR3 is CASSHRAHYEQYF. CDR3 DNA sequence: TGCGCCAGCAGCCACAGGGCCCACTACGAGCAGTACTTC.

The rearrangement joins TRBV5-1 to TRBJ2-5; TRBD2 is a possible D gene (6 bases). Germline CDR1 is SGHRS and CDR2 is YFSETQ. V was trimmed by 1 base and J by 2 bases, leaving 9 bases between them. This CDR3 is built from 14 residues. DNA of the CDR3: TGCGCCAGCAGCTTGCGCGGGGCTCAAGAGACCCAGTACTTC. This encodes CASSLRGAQETQYF.

This chain links TRBV10-3 with TRBJ2-1, with TRBD1 matching over 7 bases. Germline-derived CDR1 and CDR2 are ENHRY and SYGVKD. There are 16 residues in the CDR3. CDR3 sequence reads: CPTADRDSDIYNEQFF. Written as DNA, the CDR3 is TGTCCCACCGCCGATCGGGACAGCGACATCTACAATGAGCAGTTCTTC.

The chain carries TRBV27 and TRBJ1-2; 11 bases agree with TRBD1. CDR3 length: 15 residues. Trimming removed 6 bases from V and 7 bases from J; junction bases left unmatched: 10. Germline V gives CDR1 MNHEY, CDR2 SMNVEV (reference sequence). The CDR3 is CASSHTGTGGGGYTF. The CDR3 DNA reads as TGTGCCAGCAGCCATACCGGGACAGGGGGTGGTGGCTACACCTTC.

J is TRBJ2-1 and V is TRBV11-2, with D possibly matching TRBD2 (6 bases). Germline V CDR1 and CDR2: SGHAT, FQNNGV. V was cut by 3 bases and J by 8 bases, with 20 bases left in between. The CDR3 sequence is 16 residues long. As DNA, the CDR3 is TGTGCCAGCAGCTTTTATGTTGGGAGGACGGCATATGAGCAGTTCTTC. Its translation is CASSFYVGRTAYEQFF.

This clone was detected only a few times. The chain joins TRBV6-1 to TRBJ2-7, with a weak D call TRBD2 (5 bases). Between the trimmed V and J ends, which lost 3 bases and 2 bases, there was a span of 5 bases. The germline V gene encodes CDR1 MNHNS and CDR2 SASEGT. CDR3 size: 12 residues. DNA of the CDR3: TGTGCCAGCAGTGAGGGAGCCTACGAGCAGTACTTC. Amino acid sequence: CASSEGAYEQYF.

The chain links TRBV18 to TRBJ1-2; 12 nucleotides line up with TRBD1. CDR1 and CDR2 (germline): KGHSH, LQKENI. After removal of 1 base from V and 8 bases from J, the junction contained 8 bases not matched to a gene. CDR3 length: 16 residues. CDR3 residues: CASSPQRDRGQEGYTF. CDR3 DNA: TGTGCCAGCTCACCACAGCGGGACAGGGGGCAGGAGGGCTACACCTTC.

This clone was counted a single time. The V call is TRBV28, the J call TRBJ1-2, with a weak D call TRBD1 (6 bases). V dropped 4 bases and J dropped 8 bases, with 14 bases sitting between them. Germline V CDR1 and CDR2: MDHEN, SYDVKM. The CDR3 extends over 13 amino acids. The CDR3 sequence: CASSSTQGLGYTF. In DNA form, the CDR3 reads TGTGCCAGCAGTTCGACCCAGGGGTTAGGCTACACCTTC.

The chain has TRBV5-6 and TRBJ1-6; perhaps TRBD1 as D (5 bases). Germline V gives CDR1 SGHDT, CDR2 YYEEEE. The CDR3 covers 14 residues. The germline V and J ends were trimmed by 1 base and 9 bases, with 11 bases remaining between them. CDR3 sequence reads: CASSLPRVGSPLHF. The CDR3 DNA sequence: TGTGCCAGCAGCTTGCCCAGGGTAGGTTCACCCCTCCACTTT.

This clone was seen only a few times. The chain has TRBV2 and TRBJ2-7; maybe TRBD1 (6 bases). Germline V gene sequence: CDR1 SNHLY, CDR2 FYNNEI. This CDR3 comprises 14 residues. Trimming shortened V by 1 base and J by 6 bases, and 13 bases separated the two germline ends. For the CDR3, the DNA is TGTGCCAGCAGTGAAGGGCAGGGGCGCACCGAGCAGTACTTC. Encoded protein: CASSEGQGRTEQYF.

The gene calls are TRBV11-1 and TRBJ2-3, with 9 bases identical to TRBD1. This CDR3 region has 15 residues. Looked up from germline, CDR1 is SGHAT and CDR2 is FQDESV (reference sequence). V dropped 1 base and J dropped 3; count of bases not matched to a gene: 2. CDR3 nucleotide sequence: TGTGCCAGCAGCTTAGACAGGGGGCAAACAGATACGCAGTATTTT. It codes for CASSLDRGQTDTQYF.

The V gene is TRBV15, the J gene TRBJ1-5; D remains unclear. The length of the CDR3 is 14 residues. V was shortened by 0 bases and J by 6 bases, with 9 bases between the two germline ends. CDR1 and CDR2 from the germline V gene are LNHNV and YYDKDF (reference sequence). The CDR3 loop reads CATSRDLTAQPQHF. The CDR3 region has the DNA TGTGCCACCAGCAGAGATCTAACCGCTCAGCCCCAGCATTTT.

This clone was counted once. In nucleotides, the CDR3 is TGTGCCAGCAGCGTAGCGGGGGGGCCCAATGAGCAGTTCTTC. It translates to CASSVAGGPNEQFF. J is TRBJ2-1 and V is TRBV9; 8 positions agree with TRBD2. V gave up 0 bases and J gave up 6 bases; unmatched junction bases: 2. The germline V gene encodes CDR1 SGDLS and CDR2 YYNGEE. CDR3 size: 14 residues.